These 30 T cell receptor beta chains came from one sample sequenced in a study of long-term antiretroviral therapy in people with HIV. The libraries were made with immunoSEQ v3.0 at survey level. Profiling relied on immunoSEQ multiplex PCR, and the TCRdb table lists in-frame clones only, not all of them. The sample gives tens of thousands of clones, 76% of which show up once; about 11% is in the top ten. Sequenced here: unsorted PBMCs, sampled 1.1 years before starting antiretroviral therapy. These receptors were taken from a woman in her thirties or forties with HIV.

This clone has a single count. The chain combines TRBV5-5 with TRBJ1-1; TRBD1 might be the D (5 bases). Germline V gives CDR1 SGHKS, CDR2 YYEKEE (reference sequence). This CDR3 contains 16 residues. The germline V and J ends were trimmed by 5 bases and 1 base, with 18 bases remaining between them. CDR3 region: CASRDGVPGTNTEAFF. Here the CDR3 DNA reads TGTGCCAGCAGGGATGGGGTCCCGGGGACGAACACTGAAGCTTTCTTT. Full variable domain (remainder filled in from reference TRBV5-5 and TRBJ1-1): DAGVTQSPTHLIKTRGQQVTLRCSPISGHKSVSWYQQVLGQGPQFIFQYYEKEERGRGNFPDRFSARQFPNYSSELNVNALLLGDSALYLCASRDGVPGTNTEAFFGQGTRLTVV.

The rearrangement uses TRBV6-1 and TRBJ2-3, with 11 bases identical to TRBD2. There are 15 residues in the CDR3. Germline lookup yields CDR1 MNHNS and CDR2 SASEGT. The V segment lost 4 bases and the J segment 2 bases; nucleotides outside the gene matches: 2. The CDR3 nucleotides are TGTGCCAGCAGTGGACTAGCGGGAAACACAGATACGCAGTATTTT. Its translation: CASSGLAGNTDTQYF.

As regards this clone: The junction does not match germline at one end; this may be a read error. The chain is built from TRBV6-5 and TRBJ2-4, with D tentatively TRBD2 (5 bases). This CDR3 comprises 12 residues. Germline values: CDR1 MNHEY, CDR2 SVGAGI. CDR3 sequence reads: CASSYSKLANDF. The CDR3 coding sequence is TGTGCCAGCAGTTACTCGAAGCTAGCTAACGACTTC.

The CDR3 DNA reads as TGTGCCATCAGTGAGTTAGGCGGGGGGGCCGGAAGCTACGAGCAGTACTTC. Translated, it gives CAISELGGGAGSYEQYF. The gene calls are TRBV10-3 and TRBJ2-7; 9 bases fit TRBD2. This CDR3 is 17 amino acids long. The trim removed 1 base at V and 3 bases at J, leaving 10 bases unmatched. Germline V lookup: CDR1 ENHRY, CDR2 SYGVKD.

Points on this clone: At one end, the junction sequence differs from germline, possibly due to a read error. V is TRBV5-5 and J is TRBJ2-2; the match to TRBD2 covers 9 bases. CDR1 SGHKS and CDR2 YYEKEE come from the germline V gene (reference sequence). CDR3 size: 15 residues. The CDR3 is CASSLAGGNNGELFF. CDR3 in DNA: TGTGCCAGCAGCTTAGCGGGGGGAAACAACGGGGAGCTGTTTTTT.

The V gene is TRBV29-1, the J gene TRBJ2-1; possibly TRBD1 for D (6 bases). The V gene's germline CDR1 is SQVTM and CDR2 ANQGSEA. The CDR3 covers 13 residues. Between the trimmed V and J ends, which lost 5 bases and 0 bases, there was a span of 8 bases. CDR3 DNA: TGCAGCGTTCAGGGGAGCTCCTACAATGAGCAGTTCTTC. The encoded protein is CSVQGSSYNEQFF.

The chain has TRBV19 and TRBJ1-3, with 7 bases aligning to TRBD1. Germline V gene sequence: CDR1 LNHDA, CDR2 SQIVND (reference sequence). The junction had 7 bases not matched to a gene; V was cut back by 2 bases and J by 0 bases. The CDR3 spans 17 residues. The CDR3 DNA reads TGTGCCAGTAGTATACTGGGACAGCTAAACTCTGGAAACACCATATATTTT. Translated, it gives CASSILGQLNSGNTIYF.

The chain couples TRBV5-6 to TRBJ2-1, with D perhaps TRBD1 (6 bases). Deletions cut 1 base from V and 3 bases from J, with 8 bases between. This CDR3 has 14 residues. Germline V lookup: CDR1 SGHDT, CDR2 YYEEEE. The CDR3 nucleotides read TGTGCCAGCAGCTTGCCAGGGGACTACAATGAGCAGTTCTTC. Protein: CASSLPGDYNEQFF.

This clone was seen just once. This rearrangement joins TRBV28 to TRBJ1-2; 7 bases match TRBD1. V trimming: 4 bases; J trimming: 9 bases; junction bases outside the gene matches: 11. CDR1 MDHEN and CDR2 SYDVKM come from the germline V gene. The CDR3 has 14 amino acids. CDR3 sequence reads: CASSYDRASSRYTF. The DNA for the CDR3 is TGTGCCAGCAGTTACGACAGGGCGTCCTCTCGCTACACCTTC.

J is TRBJ1-5 and V is TRBV6-1; D call uncertain. V was shortened by 5 bases and J by 6 bases, with 17 bases between the two germline ends. This CDR3 is built from 15 residues. The germline V gene has CDR1 MNHNS and CDR2 SASEGT. The CDR3 here is CASSSKNLGTQPQHF. The CDR3 nucleotides are TGTGCCAGCAGTTCAAAAAATCTGGGCACTCAGCCCCAGCATTTT.

The V call is TRBV7-2, the J call TRBJ2-7; D might be TRBD2 (5 bases). There are 13 residues in the CDR3. V gave up 4 bases and J gave up 3 bases, with 10 bases separating them. The germline V gene encodes CDR1 SGHTA and CDR2 FQGNSA. CDR3 in DNA: TGTGCCAGCAGCTCGCCGGGAAACTACGAGCAGTACTTC. Its protein product is CASSSPGNYEQYF.

This chain joins TRBV14 and TRBJ2-7, with no clear D. V lost 5 bases and J lost 3, with 14 bases in between. There are 14 residues in the CDR3. The germline V gene encodes CDR1 SGHDN and CDR2 FVKESK. The CDR3 nucleotides read TGTGCCAGCAGCTCGCTGGGTAACATCTACGAGCAGTACTTC. It encodes CASSSLGNIYEQYF.

The chain links TRBV5-1 to TRBJ2-7; D ambiguous. CDR1 and CDR2 (germline): SGHRS, YFSETQ. The CDR3 consists of 15 residues. V was clipped by 0 bases and J by 2 bases, with 12 bases between them. The CDR3 coding sequence is TGCGCCAGCAGCTTGGGGGGATCCGAAACCTACGAGCAGTACTTC. Translating it yields CASSLGGSETYEQYF. Using reference TRBV5-1 and TRBJ2-7 for the parts outside the CDR3, the full variable domain is KAGVTQTPRYLIKTRGQQVTLSCSPISGHRSVSWYQQTPGQGLQFLFEYFSETQRNKGNFPGRFSGRQFSNSRSEMNVSTLELGDSALYLCASSLGGSETYEQYFGPGTRLTVT.

The chain joins TRBV18 to TRBJ2-2; D is possibly TRBD2 (5 bases). Trimming took off 3 bases at V and 0 bases at J, with 14 bases between the two ends. Germline CDR1 KGHSH, CDR2 LQKENI. The CDR3 sequence is 17 residues long. CDR3 sequence (DNA): TGTGCCAGCTCACCGGCGACTATCCCGACGAACACCGGGGAGCTGTTTTTT. This codes for CASSPATIPTNTGELFF. Full variable domain (remainder filled in from reference TRBV18 and TRBJ2-2): NAGVMQNPRHLVRRRGQEARLRCSPMKGHSHVYWYRQLPEEGLKFMVYLQKENIIDESGMPKERFSAEFPKEGPSILRIQQVVRGDSAAYFCASSPATIPTNTGELFFGEGSRLTVL.

The chain employs TRBV12-5 and TRBJ1-5, with D possibly TRBD1 on 5 matching bases. V was clipped by 1 base and J by 7 bases, with 5 bases between them. The CDR3 contains 12 residues. Germline V gene lookup returns CDR1 LGHNT and CDR2 FRNRAP. The CDR3 nucleotides read TGTGCTAGTGGTTTGGACAGGCAGCCCCAGCATTTT. Translating it yields CASGLDRQPQHF.

The chain has TRBV18 and TRBJ2-5; D unresolved. Trimming stripped 3 bases from V and 5 bases from J, with 13 bases between. This CDR3 has 14 amino acids. Germline CDR1 KGHSH, CDR2 LQKENI. CDR3 region: CASSPPYSGETQYF. The CDR3 coding sequence is TGTGCCAGCTCACCCCCCTATTCCGGCGAGACCCAGTACTTC.

Written as DNA, the CDR3 is TGTGCCAGCAGTTCAGCCCTCCGCGGCTACACCTTC. This gives the protein CASSSALRGYTF. The chain has TRBV5-6 and TRBJ1-2; D remains ambiguous. The V and J ends lost 5 bases and 8 bases respectively, with 13 bases between them. Per germline, CDR1 SGHDT and CDR2 YYEEEE. This CDR3 region has 12 residues.

The V gene is TRBV5-4, the J gene TRBJ1-2; a possible D gene is TRBD1 (5 bases). The germline V gene has CDR1 SGHNT and CDR2 YYREEE (reference sequence). V dropped 4 bases and J dropped 4 bases, with 20 bases sitting between them. This CDR3 has 16 residues. The CDR3 DNA sequence: TGTGCCAGCAGCCTTTCGGCAGGGACGATAGGCTATGGCTACACCTTC. It encodes CASSLSAGTIGYGYTF.

This clone showed up just a few times. This rearrangement joins TRBV2 to TRBJ1-6; D is unresolved. The CDR3 spans 15 residues. The germline gives CDR1 SNHLY, CDR2 FYNNEI. Trimming took off 7 bases at V and 0 bases at J, with 10 bases between the two ends. This chain's CDR3 is CASKLGNSYNSPLHF. CDR3 DNA sequence: TGTGCCAGCAAGCTTGGGAACTCCTATAATTCACCCCTCCACTTT.

Relative to its sample, this clone is medium-sized. The V and J genes are TRBV13 and TRBJ1-1; D may be TRBD1 (5 bases). Between the trimmed V and J ends, which lost 2 bases and 0 bases, there was a span of 13 bases. Germline V gene data show CDR1 as PRHDT and CDR2 as FYEKMQ (reference sequence). There are 16 residues in the CDR3. CDR3 sequence reads: CASSLRGSGVNTEAFF. The CDR3 DNA is TGTGCCAGCAGCTTACGGGGTTCGGGGGTGAACACTGAAGCTTTCTTT.

CDR3 loop: CASRRSGATEAFF. The CDR3 DNA follows: TGTGCCAGTCGTCGCTCGGGGGCAACTGAAGCTTTCTTT. The chain combines TRBV27 with TRBJ1-1; possible D gene TRBD1, 6 bases. V gave up 9 bases and J gave up 5 bases, with 16 bases separating them. The CDR3 contains 13 residues. Germline CDR1 is MNHEY and CDR2 is SMNVEV (reference sequence).

J is TRBJ1-5 and V is TRBV27, with no clear D. Per the germline V gene, CDR1 is MNHEY and CDR2 is SMNVEV (reference sequence). The length of the CDR3 is 17 residues. V lost 2 bases, J lost 5 bases, and 19 bases lay in between. This CDR3 reads CASSLMFGFGSDQPQHF. The DNA of the CDR3 is TGTGCCAGCAGTTTAATGTTTGGGTTCGGGTCGGATCAGCCCCAGCATTTT.

V and J are TRBV10-3 and TRBJ1-6, with 10 bases identical to TRBD1. Germline V gene sequence: CDR1 ENHRY, CDR2 SYGVKD. There are 14 residues in the CDR3. Trimming removed 6 bases from V and 9 bases from J; junction bases left unmatched: 5. The CDR3 DNA follows: TGTGCCATCAGAGCCGACAGGGGGCCTTCACCCCTCCACTTT. Protein sequence: CAIRADRGPSPLHF.

The rearrangement links TRBV7-9 to TRBJ2-1; weak D call: TRBD1 (6 bases). Germline-derived CDR1 and CDR2 are SEHNR and FQNEAQ (reference sequence). With 0 bases removed from V and 8 bases from J, the gap between germline ends came to 14 bases. The CDR3 spans 15 residues. CDR3 coding DNA: TGTGCCAGCAGCTTAGCGCAGGGGACGGTAGATGAGCAGTTCTTC. It encodes CASSLAQGTVDEQFF.

J is TRBJ2-7 and V is TRBV6-6, with TRBD1 identical over 7 bases. The V gene end was trimmed by 6 bases and the J gene end by 0 bases; junction bases not matched to a gene: 8. The CDR3 is 15 amino acids. The germline gives CDR1 MNHNY, CDR2 SVGAGI (reference sequence). The CDR3 DNA reads as TGTGCCAGCAGCTACCTGGGGACAGCCTCCTACGAGCAGTACTTC. Protein: CASSYLGTASYEQYF.

The V gene is TRBV9, the J gene TRBJ2-3; 8 bases align to TRBD2. The CDR3 consists of 16 residues. Trimming cost V 0 bases and J 0 bases; bases outside gene matches: 3. Germline CDR1 and CDR2: SGDLS and YYNGEE. CDR3 bases: TGTGCCAGCAGCGTAGCAGCGGGGGATAGCACAGATACGCAGTATTTT. It codes for CASSVAAGDSTDTQYF.

This clone came up once. V usage is TRBV10-3 and J usage is TRBJ1-5; no firm D call. The V end was cut by 4 bases, the J end by 7 bases, with 20 bases between. Per the germline V gene, CDR1 is ENHRY and CDR2 is SYGVKD. The CDR3 consists of 16 residues. In DNA, the CDR3 is TGTGCCATCAGTGGGAGTTCAGACCTCGCTGGACAGCCCCAGCATTTT. It encodes CAISGSSDLAGQPQHF.

CDR3 residues: CAWRARETQYF. DNA for the CDR3: TGTGCCTGGAGGGCCCGGGAGACGCAGTATTTT. This chain uses TRBV30 with TRBJ2-3; weak D call: TRBD2 (6 bases). V dropped 3 bases and J dropped 9 bases, with 10 bases sitting between them. Germline-derived CDR1 and CDR2 are GTSNPN and SVGIG (reference sequence). The CDR3 is made up of 11 amino acids.

The rearrangement links TRBV5-1 to TRBJ2-1; D not certain. With 1 base removed from V and 7 bases from J, the gap between germline ends came to 12 bases. Germline CDR1 and CDR2: SGHRS and YFSETQ. This CDR3 has 14 amino acids. In nucleotides, the CDR3 is TGCGCCAGCAGCTTGTTCGGTGCTGGGAATGAGCAGTTCTTC. This sequence encodes CASSLFGAGNEQFF.

The V call is TRBV30, the J call TRBJ1-1, with TRBD1 as a possible D gene (6 bases). Germline V gene lookup returns CDR1 GTSNPN and CDR2 SVGIG (reference sequence). This CDR3 has 14 residues. With 7 bases removed from V and 1 base from J, the gap between germline ends came to 16 bases. The CDR3 here is CALGAGFWNTEAFF. Written as DNA, the CDR3 is TGTGCCTTGGGGGCGGGCTTTTGGAACACTGAAGCTTTCTTT.